One and the same sample provided the 24 T cell receptor beta chains below, sequenced in a study of siplizumab effects on memory and regulatory T cells. The data were produced by immunoSEQ multiplex PCR, yet TCRdb's version contains in-frame clones alone and is incomplete. This sample yields roughly 120,000 clones, of which about 95% are seen a single time; under 2% belongs to the top ten. The sequenced material came from non-Treg CD4+ T cells sorted from blood. The receptors were sampled from a human donor in good health.

In its sample, this clone was seen a few times. The chain combines TRBV9 with TRBJ2-3; D is ambiguous. V was clipped by 0 bases and J by 8 bases, with 16 bases between them. The CDR3 extends over 15 amino acids. Germline values: CDR1 SGDLS, CDR2 YYNGEE. The CDR3 DNA is TGTGCCAGCAGCGTAGCTACGGGTGGATTAGGTACGCAGTATTTT. Translated, it gives CASSVATGGLGTQYF.

The chain couples TRBV2 to TRBJ2-1; D is unresolved. Germline lookup yields CDR1 SNHLY and CDR2 FYNNEI. The V gene lost 3 bases and the J gene lost 5 bases, with 11 bases spanning the gap. The CDR3 spans 14 residues. The CDR3 coding sequence is TGTGCCAGCAGTGATAGGACGGCCAACAATGAGCAGTTCTTC. Translated: CASSDRTANNEQFF. The full variable domain, with the rest looked up from reference TRBV2 and TRBJ2-1, is EPEVTQTPSHQVTQMGQEVILRCVPISNHLYFYWYRQILGQKVEFLVSFYNNEISEKSEIFDDQFSVERPDGSNFTLKIRSTKLEDSAMYFCASSDRTANNEQFFGPGTRLTVL.

As for this clone: This sample includes further DNA sequences coding for the same CDR3. The chain carries TRBV9 and TRBJ1-5; the D gene is possibly TRBD1 (6 bases). The length of the CDR3 is 14 residues. Deletions cut 0 bases from V and 4 bases from J, with 8 bases between. Germline lookup yields CDR1 SGDLS and CDR2 YYNGEE. The CDR3 reads CASSVEGGNQPQHF. CDR3 coding DNA: TGTGCCAGCAGCGTAGAAGGGGGAAATCAGCCCCAGCATTTT.

The chain uses TRBV27 and TRBJ2-3; TRBD2 agrees at 9 bases. The CDR3 is 14 residues long. From germline, CDR1 is MNHEY and CDR2 SMNVEV (reference sequence). Losses at the gene ends were 2 bases for V and 11 bases for J; bases not matched to a gene: 8. Here the CDR3 DNA reads TGTGCCAGCAGTTTACTTAGCGGGAGAAGGGTGCAGTATTTT. The encoded protein is CASSLLSGRRVQYF.

The gene calls are TRBV2 and TRBJ1-2; 9 bases line up with TRBD1. J lost 8 bases, V lost 3 bases, and 7 bases had no gene match. From germline, CDR1 is SNHLY and CDR2 FYNNEI. The CDR3 is 14 amino acids. CDR3 sequence (DNA): TGTGCCAGCAGTGAGGTCGGGACAGGGAGAGGCTACACCTTC. This encodes CASSEVGTGRGYTF.

The J gene is TRBJ2-7, the V gene TRBV18, with 8 bases aligning to TRBD1. In germline, CDR1 is KGHSH, CDR2 LQKENI. The V gene end was trimmed by 3 bases and the J gene end by 6 bases; junction bases not matched to a gene: 4. The CDR3 extends over 13 amino acids. This CDR3 reads CASSPQDRGEQYF. Here the CDR3 DNA reads TGTGCCAGCTCACCTCAAGACAGGGGCGAGCAGTACTTC. The full variable domain, in which reference TRBV18 and TRBJ2-7 provide the parts outside the CDR3, is NAGVMQNPRHLVRRRGQEARLRCSPMKGHSHVYWYRQLPEEGLKFMVYLQKENIIDESGMPKERFSAEFPKEGPSILRIQQVVRGDSAAYFCASSPQDRGEQYFGPGTRLTVT.

This clone has just a few counts. This chain uses TRBV6-1 with TRBJ2-3, with TRBD2 identical over 13 bases. CDR3 length equals 16 residues. Per the germline V gene, CDR1 is MNHNS and CDR2 is SASEGT. V lost 3 bases to trimming and J lost 2 bases; unmatched junction nucleotides: 2. This CDR3 is CASSEGLAGITDTQYF. DNA for the CDR3: TGTGCCAGCAGTGAGGGACTAGCGGGGATCACAGATACGCAGTATTTT.

This chain connects TRBV2 to TRBJ2-3; 7 bases map to TRBD1. Germline V gives CDR1 SNHLY, CDR2 FYNNEI. The CDR3 is made up of 16 amino acids. Trimming removed 4 bases from V and 3 bases from J; junction bases left unmatched: 10. The CDR3 region has the DNA TGTGCCAGCAGTGTTTTAGGGGGCGCTTTGACAGATACGCAGTATTTT. Translating it yields CASSVLGGALTDTQYF.

The rearrangement uses TRBV18 and TRBJ1-1; the D is unclear. The CDR3 consists of 14 residues. V was shortened by 3 bases and J by 1 base, with 9 bases between the two germline ends. Germline V gene lookup returns CDR1 KGHSH and CDR2 LQKENI. CDR3 DNA sequence: TGTGCCAGCTCACCTTATGGGGAGAACACTGAAGCTTTCTTT. Encoded protein: CASSPYGENTEAFF.

The rearrangement uses TRBV7-9 and TRBJ1-1, with TRBD1 matching 7 bases. The CDR3 covers 17 residues. CDR1 SEHNR and CDR2 FQNEAQ come from the germline V gene (reference sequence). The trim removed 5 bases at V and 3 bases at J, leaving 15 bases unmatched. The CDR3 sequence: CASSPRQGAPRDTEAFF. The CDR3 nucleotides are TGTGCCAGCAGCCCAAGACAGGGCGCCCCACGGGACACTGAAGCTTTCTTT.

The chain employs TRBV5-4 and TRBJ1-6; D uncertain. Trimming took off 0 bases at V and 0 bases at J, with 10 bases between the two ends. The CDR3 covers 17 residues. CDR1 is SGHNT, CDR2 YYREEE, per germline (reference sequence). DNA of the CDR3: TGTGCCAGCAGCTTGGGGTCGGCGAGCTCCTATAATTCACCCCTCCACTTT. This encodes CASSLGSASSYNSPLHF.

The table lists this clone with a few counts. This chain joins TRBV2 and TRBJ1-3; D uncertain. The V gene lost 7 bases and the J gene lost 0 bases, with 10 bases spanning the gap. The CDR3 is 14 residues long. CDR1 SNHLY and CDR2 FYNNEI come from the germline V gene. The chain's CDR3 is CASIDGSSGNTIYF. CDR3 DNA: TGTGCCAGCATCGACGGAAGCTCTGGAAACACCATATATTTT.

The CDR3 loop reads CAWNWDSYTDTQYF. The CDR3 DNA reads TGTGCCTGGAACTGGGACAGCTACACAGATACGCAGTATTTT. The chain links TRBV30 to TRBJ2-3; 7 bases align to TRBD1. This CDR3 contains 14 residues. The J segment lost 2 bases and the V segment lost 4 bases, leaving 6 bases of the junction unmatched. Germline-derived CDR1 and CDR2 are GTSNPN and SVGIG (reference sequence).

This chain connects TRBV6-5 to TRBJ2-7, with TRBD1 matching over 10 bases. The CDR3 length is 14 residues. The junction had 5 bases not matched to a gene; V was cut back by 6 bases and J by 3 bases. Germline V CDR1 and CDR2: MNHEY, SVGAGI. CDR3 in amino acids: CASRRDRGNYEQYF. CDR3 coding DNA: TGTGCCAGCAGGAGGGACAGGGGAAACTACGAGCAGTACTTC.

The chain joins TRBV2 to TRBJ1-1; unclear D gene. V lost 6 bases and J lost 3, with 8 bases in between. Germline V lookup: CDR1 SNHLY, CDR2 FYNNEI. There are 12 residues in the CDR3. CDR3 region: CASRTQDTEAFF. The CDR3 nucleotides are TGTGCCAGCAGGACTCAAGACACTGAAGCTTTCTTT.

This clone has only one observation. CDR3 DNA: TGTGCCAGCAGTGGCCCCATGGGGCCTGATGGCTACACCTTC. Its protein product is CASSGPMGPDGYTF. The chain combines TRBV28 with TRBJ1-2; perhaps TRBD1 as D (5 bases). From germline, CDR1 is MDHEN and CDR2 SYDVKM. This CDR3 spans 14 amino acids. Trimming took 5 bases from V and 6 from J, leaving 16 bases between them.

The chain employs TRBV19 and TRBJ2-1, with D possibly being TRBD2 (5 bases). Germline assignment: CDR1 LNHDA and CDR2 SQIVND (reference sequence). The CDR3 extends over 13 amino acids. The V end lost 9 bases, the J end lost 4 bases, and 13 bases lay between the germline ends. The CDR3 reads CASTGMGYNEQFF. The CDR3 DNA follows: TGTGCCAGCACCGGGATGGGGTACAATGAGCAGTTCTTC.

The V and J genes are TRBV6-5 and TRBJ2-7, with 8 bases lining up with TRBD2. CDR3 size: 16 residues. Trimming cost V 0 bases and J 0 bases; bases outside gene matches: 4. Germline V gene data show CDR1 as MNHEY and CDR2 as SVGAGI. In DNA, the CDR3 is TGTGCCAGCAGTTACTCGAGCGGGGGAGCCTCCTACGAGCAGTACTTC. Protein sequence: CASSYSSGGASYEQYF.

This sequence joins TRBV6-6 and TRBJ2-4, with 10 bases fitting TRBD1. V was clipped by 6 bases and J by 6 bases; unmatched bases: 2. Germline V gene data show CDR1 as MNHNY and CDR2 as SVGAGI (reference sequence). This CDR3 comprises 13 residues. The CDR3 region is CASSGTGVNIQYF. CDR3 in DNA: TGTGCCAGCAGCGGGACAGGGGTAAACATTCAGTACTTC.

The chain uses TRBV20-1 and TRBJ2-5; no reliable D call. CDR1 and CDR2 from the germline V gene are DFQATT and SNEGSKA (reference sequence). The CDR3 is made up of 11 amino acids. Trimming took 1 base from V and 10 from J, leaving 10 bases between them. The CDR3 region has the DNA TGCAGTGCTAGAGCAGTAAAGTACCAGTACTTC. Its translation is CSARAVKYQYF.

The V call is TRBV7-8, the J call TRBJ2-1; the D is unclear. The length of the CDR3 is 14 residues. V lost 4 bases, J lost 9 bases, and 16 bases lay in between. The germline V gene encodes CDR1 SGHVS and CDR2 FQNEAQ. CDR3 coding DNA: TGTGCCAGCAGCTCTGGGAAGACCGGTGGTGAGCAGTTCTTC. This sequence encodes CASSSGKTGGEQFF. Full variable domain (outside the CDR3, taken from reference TRBV7-8 and TRBJ2-1): GAGVSQSPRYKVAKRGQDVALRCDPISGHVSLFWYQQALGQGPEFLTYFQNEAQLDKSGLPSDRFFAERPEGSVSTLKIQRTQQEDSAVYLCASSSGKTGGEQFFGPGTRLTVL.

V is TRBV18 and J is TRBJ1-1; perhaps TRBD1 as D (6 bases). V lost 5 bases and J lost 1, with 8 bases in between. Germline V gives CDR1 KGHSH, CDR2 LQKENI. CDR3 size: 13 residues. CDR3 coding DNA: TGTGCCAGCTCATCAGGGGAGAACACTGAAGCTTTCTTT. Translation: CASSSGENTEAFF.

The rearrangement uses TRBV25-1 and TRBJ1-6, with D possibly being TRBD1 (6 bases). In germline, CDR1 is MGHDK, CDR2 SYGVNS. There are 15 residues in the CDR3. V lost 7 bases and J 4 bases, leaving 14 bases between the germline ends. The CDR3 sequence: CASMGSGTYNSPLHF. Here the CDR3 DNA reads TGTGCCAGCATGGGGTCCGGGACATATAATTCACCCCTCCACTTT.

The chain is built from TRBV27 and TRBJ1-1, with a tentative D call TRBD1 (5 bases). The CDR3 is 16 amino acids. From germline, CDR1 is MNHEY and CDR2 SMNVEV (reference sequence). Trimming cost V 5 bases and J 0 bases, with 16 bases left between them. As DNA, the CDR3 is TGTGCCAGCAGTCTCGGACGGACATACTTGAACACTGAAGCTTTCTTT. Its translation is CASSLGRTYLNTEAFF.